The TCR beta chain described here comes from a study of blood T cell repertoires in COVID-19. In the study overall: Material from acute and convalescent COVID-19 was sourced from the United States, Italy and Spain.

Germline V lookup: CDR1 GTSNPN, CDR2 SVGIG (reference sequence). The ends lost 0 bases at V and 2 bases at J; junction bases unmatched: 13. This CDR3 is built from 18 residues. Assay: immunoSEQ multiplex PCR; the TCRdb copy retains only in-frame clones and omits some. The sample yields some 200,000 clones, around 87% seen once. V and J are TRBV30 and TRBJ1-3; 7 positions agree with TRBD1. The sample taken for sequencing was peripheral blood. The sequence derives from a man in his forties or fifties with active or convalescent COVID-19. The CDR3 is CAWSVGGPGTITGNTIYF. Here the CDR3 DNA reads TGTGCCTGGAGTGTAGGGGGCCCCGGGACAATAACTGGAAACACCATATATTTT.